This T cell receptor (beta chain) was captured by sequencing in a study of CD8 T cells in Susac syndrome. Study details: Each patient with Susac syndrome, at the time of blood draw, was therapy-naive, on corticosteroids, or on intravenous immunoglobulin alone.

With random hexamers, 0.5 to 1 ug RNA was reverse transcribed. TCRdb reprocessed the immunoSEQ multiplex PCR reads via MiXCR and lists one record per CDR3 protein. The data contain about 180,000 distinct CDR3 sequences, just under 95% of them singletons. V shed 10 bases and J shed 10 bases, with 11 bases lying between them. Looked up from germline, CDR1 is LNHDA and CDR2 is SQIVND (reference sequence). The CDR3 is made up of 10 amino acids. The chain couples TRBV19 to TRBJ2-1; D is ambiguous. Sequenced material: CD4+ T cells from PBMCs. This receptor was taken from a human donor with Susac syndrome. The chain's CDR3 is CATQAGEQFF. As DNA, the CDR3 is TGTGCCACACAAGCCGGGGAGCAGTTCTTC.